This is a list of T cell receptor beta chains from one sample in a study of tumor-infiltrating lymphocytes in primary liver carcinoma. TCRdb used MiXCR to reprocess the multiplex PCR reads, holding one entry per CDR3 protein. The sample carries over 100,000 distinct CDR3 sequences, nearly 70% recorded once. The sequenced sample consisted of tumor-adjacent normal liver tissue. The receptors stem from a woman aged 55-69 years with primary liver carcinoma and hepatitis B virus infection. The CDR3 runs from the conserved cysteine through the conserved F or W. Each record gives: V gene, J gene, clone size, D gene, CDR3 DNA, CDR3 protein. D genes are given only for firm matches. Rows give clone size only sometimes, using once, few, many, or a class for an expanded clone.

TRBV12-3/TRBV12-4	TRBJ2-1	-	-	TGTGCCAGCACTCTACACAGGGACCCACCGTCCTACAATGAGCAGTTCTTC	CASTLHRDPPSYNEQFF
TRBV12-3/TRBV12-4	TRBJ1-1	-	-	TGTGCCGGCAACAGAAGAGGGGATGATACTGAAGCTTTCTTT	CAGNRRGDDTEAFF
TRBV6-1	TRBJ1-5	-	-	TGTGCCAGCAGAAAGGGGTTACAGGGCCCCGATCAGCTTCAGCATTTT	CASRKGLQGPDQLQHF
TRBV6-1	TRBJ2-1	many	-	TGTGCCAGCAGCCTTACCCCCTACAATGAGCAGTTCTTC	CASSLTPYNEQFF
TRBV6-5	TRBJ1-5	once	-	TGTGCCAGCAGTTACCATCGTAGCAATCAACCCCAGCATTTT	CASSYHRSNQPQHF
TRBV10-2	TRBJ2-1	-	-	TGCGCCAGCATTGGCAAACCCTACTCCTACAACGAGCAGTTCTTC	CASIGKPYSYNEQFF
TRBV6-5	TRBJ2-6	-	-	TGTGCCAGCAGTTACGATACGGGTCCTTCTCGGGTCAACGTCCTGACTTTC	CASSYDTGPSRVNVLTF
TRBV14	TRBJ2-1	-	TRBD2	TGTACCAGCGGCCAAGTCTCTGGACTAGTCAGAGACAATGAGCAGTTCTTC	CTSGQVSGLVRDNEQFF
TRBV7-8	TRBJ1-6	many	-	TGTGCCAGCAGCTTAGTGGCAGGAACCTTTAATTCACCCCTCCACTTT	CASSLVAGTFNSPLHF
TRBV11-2	TRBJ2-1	-	TRBD2	TGTGCCAGCAGGACTAGCGGGGCAGAGCAGTTCTTC	CASRTSGAEQFF
TRBV20-1	TRBJ2-2	-	-	TGCAGTGCTAGGACGGGAGTGCACACCGGGGAGCTGTTCTTT	CSARTGVHTGELFF